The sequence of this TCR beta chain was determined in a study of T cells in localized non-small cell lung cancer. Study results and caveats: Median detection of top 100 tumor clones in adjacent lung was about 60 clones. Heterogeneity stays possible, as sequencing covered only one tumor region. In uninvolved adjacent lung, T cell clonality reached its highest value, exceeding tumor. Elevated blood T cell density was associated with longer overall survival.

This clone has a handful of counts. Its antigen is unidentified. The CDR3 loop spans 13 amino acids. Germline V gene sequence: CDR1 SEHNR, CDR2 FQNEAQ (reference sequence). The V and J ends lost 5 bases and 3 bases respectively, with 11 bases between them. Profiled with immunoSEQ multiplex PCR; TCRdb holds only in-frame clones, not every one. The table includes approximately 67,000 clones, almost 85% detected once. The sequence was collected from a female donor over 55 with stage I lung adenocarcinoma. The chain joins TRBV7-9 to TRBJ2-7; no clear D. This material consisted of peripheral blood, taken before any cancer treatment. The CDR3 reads CASSTTALYEQYF. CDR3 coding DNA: TGTGCCAGCAGCACCACAGCTCTCTACGAGCAGTACTTC.